These T cell receptor beta chains were read from a single sample in a study of graft-versus-host responses after intestinal transplantation. Method: immunoSEQ multiplex PCR; TCRdb's copy keeps in-frame clones and lacks some. Of under 45,000 clones in the sample, approximately 95% were seen once. The material was PBMCs, obtained nearly 750 days after intestinal transplantation. The receptors originated from a human patient who received an intestinal transplant, so some T cells may come from the graft donor. CDR3s include the opening cysteine and the closing phenylalanine or tryptophan. A D gene is named only where the DNA matches it firmly. Size tells how often a clone was seen (once, few, many) or the class of an expanded clone, and some rows leave it out.

CASSPGAVTGELFF | TGTGCCAGCTCACCGGGGGCGGTTACCGGGGAGCTGTTTTTT | TRBJ2-2 | TRBV18 | . | .
CASSRSGRYDEQFF | TGTGCCAGCAGCCGGAGCGGGAGGTACGATGAGCAGTTCTTC | TRBJ2-1 | TRBV4-2 | TRBD2 | .
CSVEGTSSYNEQFF | TGCAGCGTTGAAGGGACTAGCTCCTACAATGAGCAGTTCTTC | TRBJ2-1 | TRBV29-1 | TRBD2 | .
CASSLGGGPYNEQFF | TGTGCCAGCAGCTTAGGAGGGGGCCCCTACAATGAGCAGTTCTTC | TRBJ2-1 | TRBV7-7 | TRBD1 | .
CSVGLDAAGNTIYF | TGCAGCGTTGGTTTGGATGCTGCTGGAAACACCATATATTTT | TRBJ1-3 | TRBV29-1 | . | .
CASTPGGSGNTIYF | TGTGCCAGCACCCCTGGAGGGTCTGGAAACACCATATATTTT | TRBJ1-3 | TRBV9 | . | .
CSVVSEKGYTF | TGCAGCGTTGTGTCGGAAAAGGGCTACACCTTC | TRBJ1-2 | TRBV29-1 | . | .
CASSQLAGPSYEQYF | TGTGCCAGCAGCCAACTAGCAGGACCATCCTACGAGCAGTACTTC | TRBJ2-7 | TRBV14 | . | .
CASSHGGSYNEQFF | TGTGCCAGCAGCCACGGGGGCTCCTACAATGAGCAGTTCTTC | TRBJ2-1 | TRBV5-4 | . | .
CASKASDRGQPQHF | TGTGCCAGCAAGGCGTCGGACAGGGGTCAGCCCCAGCATTTT | TRBJ1-5 | TRBV27 | TRBD1 | .
CASSRYWVRGHGYTF | TGTGCCAGCAGCCGGTATTGGGTCAGGGGGCACGGCTACACCTTC | TRBJ1-2 | TRBV5-6 | TRBD1 | .
CASSLQGIRNQPQHF | TGTGCCAGCAGCCTCCAGGGGATTCGGAATCAGCCCCAGCATTTT | TRBJ1-5 | TRBV27 | . | few
CASSLGRGGTGELFF | TGCGCCAGCAGCTTAGGAAGGGGCGGGACCGGGGAGCTGTTTTTT | TRBJ2-2 | TRBV5-1 | . | .
CASRPPTGNSPLHF | TGTGCCAGCAGACCGCCGACGGGTAATTCACCCCTCCACTTT | TRBJ1-6 | TRBV13 | . | .
CASSYGGSPGGYTF | TGTGCCAGCAGTTACGGCGGCAGTCCAGGGGGCTACACCTTC | TRBJ1-2 | TRBV6-5 | . | .
CASSVGTNGNTIYF | TGTGCCAGCAGCGTGGGGACTAATGGGAACACCATATATTTT | TRBJ1-3 | TRBV6-1 | . | .
CASSQDHDTEAFF | TGCGCCAGCAGCCAAGATCACGACACTGAAGCTTTCTTT | TRBJ1-1 | TRBV4-1 | . | .
CASSAQGFKETQYF | TGTGCCAGCAGCGCACAGGGTTTTAAAGAGACCCAGTACTTC | TRBJ2-5 | TRBV9 | . | .
CASSFTGVETQYF | TGTGCCAGCAGCTTTACAGGGGTGGAGACCCAGTACTTC | TRBJ2-5 | TRBV7-9 | TRBD1 | .
CASSQVGSAGYTF | TGCGCCAGCAGCCAAGTGGGCAGCGCCGGCTACACCTTC | TRBJ1-2 | TRBV4-3 | . | .
CASSPQVLSGANVLTF | TGTGCCAGCAGCCCCCAGGTGCTCTCTGGGGCCAACGTCCTGACTTTC | TRBJ2-6 | TRBV4-2 | . | .
CASSSDGRKSYTF | TGTGCCAGCAGCTCGGATGGCAGGAAAAGCTACACCTTC | TRBJ1-2 | TRBV5-4 | . | once
CASASGTYNEQFF | TGTGCCAGCGCTAGCGGCACCTACAATGAGCAGTTCTTC | TRBJ2-1 | TRBV27 | TRBD2 | .
CASSNIRWRGRTEAFF | TGTGCCAGCAGCAATATTAGGTGGAGGGGTCGGACTGAAGCTTTCTTT | TRBJ1-1 | TRBV13 | . | .
CASSVEGSEAFF | TGTGCCAGCAGCGTAGAGGGATCTGAAGCTTTCTTT | TRBJ1-1 | TRBV9 | . | .
CASSDHLAGEEFF | TGTGCCAGCAGCGACCATTTAGCGGGCGAGGAGTTCTTC | TRBJ2-1 | TRBV5-6 | TRBD2 | .
CASSVLQGYQETQYF | TGTGCCAGCAGCGTGCTACAGGGGTACCAAGAGACCCAGTACTTC | TRBJ2-5 | TRBV9 | TRBD1 | .
CASSLLAGLDTQYF | TGTGCCAGCAGTTTACTAGCGGGATTGGATACGCAGTATTTT | TRBJ2-3 | TRBV27 | TRBD2 | .
CASKVGGWGYEQYF | TGTGCCAGCAAGGTTGGGGGATGGGGCTACGAGCAGTACTTC | TRBJ2-7 | TRBV27 | . | .
CSVVGGRSYEQYF | TGCAGCGTTGTCGGCGGACGCTCCTACGAGCAGTACTTC | TRBJ2-7 | TRBV29-1 | . | .
CAWSFNGGIQPQHF | TGTGCCTGGAGTTTTAATGGGGGGATTCAGCCCCAGCATTTT | TRBJ1-5 | TRBV30 | . | .
CGSYPNRDSSYEQYF | TGCGGATCCTATCCCAACAGGGACAGCTCCTACGAGCAGTACTTC | TRBJ2-7 | TRBV5-1 | TRBD1 | .
CASSLEGPGETQYF | TGTGCCAGCAGCTTAGAGGGACCAGGGGAGACCCAGTACTTC | TRBJ2-5 | TRBV11-2 | . | .
CASSWGLAVSSYEQYF | TGTGCCAGCAGCTGGGGGTTGGCAGTGAGCTCCTACGAGCAGTACTTC | TRBJ2-7 | TRBV28 | . | .
CAISELAMGGGTEAFF | TGTGCCATCAGTGAGTTGGCTATGGGCGGGGGCACTGAAGCTTTCTTT | TRBJ1-1 | TRBV10-3 | . | .